The 26 T cell receptor beta chains in this list originate from one sample, sequenced in a study of spatial heterogeneity in lung cancer. Time point noted: sample taken at primary tumor resection. The study sequenced unsorted whole RNA from tumor, nontumor lung or frozen PBMC. Via MiXCR, TCRdb re-called the 5' RACE reads, giving one row per CDR3 protein. The sample holds tens of thousands of distinct CDR3 sequences, approximately 6.8% seen once. The material was PBMCs, obtained at surgery. The source of these receptors is a female donor with early-stage non-small cell lung cancer.

This clonotype was picked up many times. The chain uses TRBV4-3 and TRBJ2-3; D perhaps matches TRBD1 (6 bases). The CDR3 runs 17 residues. Deletions cut 0 bases from V and 0 bases from J, with 13 bases between. The V gene's germline CDR1 is LGHNA and CDR2 YSLEER. For the CDR3, the DNA is TGCGCCAGCAGCCAAGACCGAGGGGGTTTAAGCACAGATACGCAGTATTTT. It is translated as CASSQDRGGLSTDTQYF.

This chain links TRBV6-6 with TRBJ2-7; 7 nucleotides agree with TRBD1. V shed 7 bases, J shed 3 bases, and the junction held 12 bases outside the gene matches. CDR1 and CDR2 from the germline V gene are MNHNY and SVGAGI (reference sequence). CDR3 length: 15 amino acids. CDR3 loop: CASTLGTDYRYEQYF. The CDR3 coding sequence is TGTGCCAGCACATTGGGGACAGACTATCGCTACGAGCAGTACTTC.

In this sample, this clonotype turned up many times. The chain links TRBV12-3 or TRBV12-4 to TRBJ2-2; no reliable D call. The CDR3 is made up of 14 amino acids. The germline V and J ends were trimmed by 6 bases and 6 bases, with 14 bases remaining between them. The CDR3 DNA is TGTGCCAGCAGCCTTGCTGAGTATGCCGGGGAGCTGTTTTTT. Residues: CASSLAEYAGELFF.

This clonotype was counted many times. The rearrangement links TRBV11-3 to TRBJ1-1, with D perhaps matching TRBD1 (6 bases). The germline V and J ends were trimmed by 4 bases and 10 bases, with 13 bases remaining between them. The CDR3 totals 12 residues. From germline, CDR1 is SGHNT and CDR2 YENEEA. The CDR3: CASSSPTGRAFF. CDR3 in DNA: TGTGCCAGCAGCTCCCCTACAGGGCGAGCTTTCTTT.

This chain joins TRBV10-3 and TRBJ1-1; unclear D gene. Trimming removed 6 bases at V and 1 base at J, with 12 bases between. CDR1 is ENHRY and CDR2 is SYGVKD in the germline V gene. CDR3 size: 14 residues. CDR3 coding DNA: TGTGCCATCAGGGCCACCAACGAGAACACTGAAGCTTTCTTT. It yields the protein CAIRATNENTEAFF.

Ten or more counts support this clonotype. CDR3 amino acids: CARQPETGAYEQYF. In nucleotides, the CDR3 is TGTGCCAGACAACCGGAGACAGGGGCCTACGAGCAGTACTTC. The genes are TRBV2 and TRBJ2-7, with 8 nucleotides matching TRBD1. The CDR3 runs to 14 residues. Germline V gene sequence: CDR1 SNHLY, CDR2 FYNNEI. With 9 bases clipped from V and 2 bases from J, the junction kept 9 bases outside the gene matches.

CDR3 amino acids: CSASRARGGPETQYF. Written as DNA, the CDR3 is TGCAGTGCTTCCCGTGCGCGGGGGGGCCCCGAGACCCAGTACTTC. The rearrangement joins TRBV20-1 to TRBJ2-5, with 9 positions matching TRBD2. This CDR3 has 15 residues. CDR1 is DFQATT, CDR2 SNEGSKA, per germline (reference sequence). V lost 5 bases and J lost 5; bases outside the gene matches: 12.

This clonotype was counted many times. This chain uses TRBV3-1 with TRBJ1-1; D not certain. The CDR3 extends over 13 amino acids. CDR1 and CDR2 from the germline V gene are LGHDT and YNNKEL (reference sequence). Trimming stripped 2 bases from V and 4 bases from J, with 8 bases between. The CDR3 DNA reads TGTGCCAGCAGCCAACCGCCGGCCACTGAAGCTTTCTTT. It yields the protein CASSQPPATEAFF.

There are many counts of this clonotype. The chain uses TRBV9 and TRBJ2-1; D is possibly TRBD2 (6 bases). CDR3 length: 14 amino acids. Trimming removed 2 bases from V and 9 bases from J, with 15 bases in between. In germline, CDR1 is SGDLS, CDR2 YYNGEE. This CDR3 is CASSVEGVEGEQFF. The CDR3, as DNA: TGTGCCAGCAGCGTGGAGGGCGTCGAGGGTGAGCAGTTCTTC.

This clonotype was counted ten times or more. The V call is TRBV6-2 or TRBV6-3, the J call TRBJ2-7, with TRBD2 identical over 8 bases. The V segment lost 4 bases and the J segment 1 base; nucleotides outside the gene matches: 6. The CDR3 sequence is 15 residues long. CDR1 and CDR2 from the germline V gene are MNHEY and SVGEGT. Here the CDR3 reads CASSSAGGGSYEQYF. The CDR3 nucleotides are TGTGCCAGCAGTTCGGCGGGGGGCGGTTCCTACGAGCAGTACTTC.

The sample holds a few counts of this clonotype. This chain connects TRBV20-1 to TRBJ2-4; TRBD1 aligns across 7 bases. V lost 0 bases to trimming and J lost 5 bases; unmatched junction nucleotides: 7. Germline V gene lookup returns CDR1 DFQATT and CDR2 SNEGSKA (reference sequence). CDR3 length equals 15 residues. CDR3 DNA sequence: TGCAGTGCTAGAGAGCGGACAGGTCCACAAAACATTCAGTACTTC. This gives the protein CSARERTGPQNIQYF.

This clonotype was found many times. V is TRBV20-1 and J is TRBJ1-5, with D perhaps matching TRBD1 (6 bases). The CDR3 has 12 amino acids. Germline-derived CDR1 and CDR2 are DFQATT and SNEGSKA (reference sequence). V lost 6 bases, J lost 11 bases, and 17 bases lay in between. CDR3 in DNA: TGCAGTGCCCGGCCGGAGGGGGGCTCCCAGCATTTT. It translates to CSARPEGGSQHF.

This clonotype was counted many times. The chain links TRBV5-5 to TRBJ1-2, with D possibly matching TRBD1 (5 bases). The CDR3 contains 13 residues. The V end was cut by 7 bases, the J end by 3 bases, with 13 bases between. Germline V gene sequence: CDR1 SGHKS, CDR2 YYEKEE (reference sequence). The CDR3 loop is CASQGPEYYGYTF. DNA for the CDR3: TGTGCCAGCCAGGGCCCGGAATACTATGGCTACACCTTC.

This clonotype was seen repeatedly, ten times or more. This sequence joins TRBV5-1 and TRBJ2-3; D uncertain. V was pared by 6 bases and J by 3 bases, with 20 bases between. Germline-derived CDR1 and CDR2 are SGHRS and YFSETQ. The CDR3 loop spans 16 amino acids. Here the CDR3 DNA reads TGCGCCAGCACCCTGCTCGGAAACTCACTAACAGATACGCAGTATTTT. Translated: CASTLLGNSLTDTQYF.

The V call is TRBV4-3, the J call TRBJ2-4, with 7 bases identical to TRBD2. Trimming removed 3 bases from V and 2 bases from J; junction bases left unmatched: 10. This CDR3 is built from 17 residues. Germline V CDR1 and CDR2: LGHNA, YSLEER. In DNA form, the CDR3 reads TGCGCCAGCAGCCACCCGGGGGGAGCGGAGTCCAAAAACATTCAGTACTTC. Translated: CASSHPGGAESKNIQYF.

This clonotype was observed a handful of times. The chain couples TRBV20-1 to TRBJ1-5, with D hard to call. Germline CDR1 DFQATT, CDR2 SNEGSKA (reference sequence). The V gene lost 5 bases and the J gene lost 1 base, with 21 bases spanning the gap. The CDR3 covers 17 residues. The CDR3 DNA sequence: TGCAGTGCTCGGGGAGGCGGAAACTTGGGGAGCAATCAGCCCCAGCATTTT. The encoded protein is CSARGGGNLGSNQPQHF.

This clonotype was recorded a few times. This chain joins TRBV20-1 and TRBJ1-2; D unresolved. CDR1 DFQATT and CDR2 SNEGSKA come from the germline V gene (reference sequence). With 6 bases removed from V and 0 bases from J, the gap between germline ends came to 20 bases. The CDR3 spans 16 residues. The DNA for the CDR3 is TGCAGTGCCAAGATGTCCGGAGGATACTCTAACTATGGCTACACCTTC. It translates to CSAKMSGGYSNYGYTF.

Ten or more counts support this clonotype. The J gene is TRBJ1-5, the V gene TRBV6-6; no definite D call. The germline V gene encodes CDR1 MNHNY and CDR2 SVGAGI (reference sequence). The CDR3 loop spans 12 amino acids. V lost 8 bases, J lost 2 bases, and 7 bases lay in between. This CDR3 is CASCRGNQPQHF. The CDR3 DNA reads as TGTGCCAGCTGTCGGGGCAATCAGCCCCAGCATTTT.

This clonotype was detected many times. The chain joins TRBV14 to TRBJ1-2; D not resolved. Trimming left V 2 bases short and J 10 bases short, with 14 bases between. The CDR3 runs to 13 residues. Per germline, CDR1 SGHDN and CDR2 FVKESK. The CDR3, as DNA: TGTGCCAGCAGCCAACACTCCGATGGTTACTACACCTTC. It is translated as CASSQHSDGYYTF.

This chain joins TRBV20-1 and TRBJ1-3; D remains unclear. Germline CDR1 DFQATT, CDR2 SNEGSKA (reference sequence). The V gene lost 7 bases and the J gene lost 2 bases, with 9 bases spanning the gap. This CDR3 is 12 amino acids long. The CDR3 DNA is TGCAGTGTGAGAGGGCCTGGAAACACCATATATTTT. Encoded protein: CSVRGPGNTIYF.

The gene calls are TRBV7-2 and TRBJ2-7, with D hard to call. V was trimmed by 3 bases and J by 2 bases, leaving 5 bases between them. CDR3 size: 12 residues. Germline CDR1 SGHTA, CDR2 FQGNSA. CDR3 nucleotides: TGTGCCAGCAGCTTTAACGCCTACGAGCAGTACTTC. Protein: CASSFNAYEQYF.

This clonotype occurred many times. The chain couples TRBV10-3 to TRBJ2-3, with D perhaps being TRBD1 or TRBD2 (5 bases each). CDR3 length: 11 residues. Per germline, CDR1 ENHRY and CDR2 SYGVKD. V gave up 10 bases and J gave up 6 bases, with 11 bases separating them. For the CDR3, the DNA is TGTGCCACCAGGTGGGGGGATACGCAGTATTTT. It yields the protein CATRWGDTQYF.

This clonotype was observed many times. The V call is TRBV29-1, the J call TRBJ1-2, with TRBD1 as a possible D gene (5 bases). The CDR3 contains 17 residues. CDR1 is SQVTM, CDR2 ANQGSEA, per germline. Trimming pared 0 bases from V and 3 bases from J, leaving 20 bases between. The CDR3 region is CSVEDWDLRGWDYGYTF. The CDR3 nucleotides read TGCAGCGTTGAAGATTGGGATCTTAGGGGATGGGACTATGGCTACACCTTC.

This clonotype was recorded many times. The chain uses TRBV13 and TRBJ2-2; D not resolved. Trimming removed 3 bases at V and 0 bases at J, with 11 bases between. Germline V lookup: CDR1 PRHDT, CDR2 FYEKMQ (reference sequence). The CDR3 consists of 16 residues. The CDR3 protein is CASSFYDDANTGELFF. The CDR3, as DNA: TGTGCCAGCAGCTTCTACGACGATGCGAACACCGGGGAGCTGTTTTTT.

The chain is built from TRBV5-6 and TRBJ2-5; D is unclear. This CDR3 comprises 15 residues. Germline CDR1 is SGHDT and CDR2 is YYEEEE. Trimming stripped 3 bases from V and 0 bases from J, with 12 bases between. The CDR3 coding sequence is TGTGCCAGCAGCTCCGTTGCAGGTTACCAAGAGACCCAGTACTTC. Protein product: CASSSVAGYQETQYF. Combining the CDR3 with reference TRBV5-6 and TRBJ2-5 gives the whole variable domain DAGVTQSPTHLIKTRGQQVTLRCSPKSGHDTVSWYQQALGQGPQFIFQYYEEEERQRGNFPDRFSGHQFPNYSSELNVNALLLGDSALYLCASSSVAGYQETQYFGPGTRLLVL.

This clonotype was found many times. V gene TRBV29-1 combines with J gene TRBJ1-3; no clear D. The CDR3 runs to 13 residues. Trimming took off 4 bases at V and 4 bases at J, with 11 bases between the two ends. Germline V gives CDR1 SQVTM, CDR2 ANQGSEA. This CDR3 is CSVAYSSGNTIYF. The CDR3 DNA is TGCAGCGTTGCGTACAGCAGCGGAAACACCATATATTTT.